This entry lists 29 T cell receptor beta chains sequenced from one sample in a study of cytomegalovirus exposure and HLA in healthy donors. Sequencing used immunoSEQ multiplex PCR; TCRdb keeps in-frame clones, though not all of them. The sample includes 150,000 to 200,000 clones, roughly 96% of them seen just once. Sequenced sample: PBMCs. The receptors shown here come from a woman aged 18-29 years in good health and CMV-seronegative.

This clone has a handful of counts. The chain combines TRBV10-3 with TRBJ2-7; the D is unclear. V gave up 10 bases and J gave up 3 bases, with 22 bases separating them. This CDR3 spans 15 amino acids. Germline lookup yields CDR1 ENHRY and CDR2 SYGVKD. This chain's CDR3 is CATLVSDRDDYEQYF. The CDR3 DNA reads TGTGCCACCCTCGTCAGCGATCGAGACGACTACGAGCAGTACTTC.

The V gene is TRBV30, the J gene TRBJ2-5, with TRBD1 identical over 8 bases. The trim removed 2 bases at V and 1 base at J, leaving 6 bases unmatched. Germline CDR1 reads GTSNPN; CDR2 reads SVGIG (reference sequence). The CDR3 runs 15 residues. The CDR3 region is CAWSSRTGPQETQYF. DNA for the CDR3: TGTGCCTGGAGTTCACGGACAGGGCCCCAAGAGACCCAGTACTTC.

This chain links TRBV6-6 with TRBJ1-5; 7 positions match TRBD1. V shed 4 bases, J shed 1 base, and the junction held 4 bases outside the gene matches. This CDR3 has 15 residues. Germline CDR1 reads MNHNY; CDR2 reads SVGAGI (reference sequence). The CDR3 DNA is TGTGCCAGCAGTTCTAGGGGGCTAAGCAATCAGCCCCAGCATTTT. It translates to CASSSRGLSNQPQHF.

This clone is a singleton in its sample. This sequence joins TRBV27 and TRBJ1-4, with TRBD1 matching 8 bases. The CDR3 sequence is 15 residues long. Germline CDR1 reads MNHEY; CDR2 reads SMNVEV (reference sequence). The V gene end was trimmed by 4 bases and the J gene end by 7 bases; junction bases not matched to a gene: 8. CDR3 protein: CASSWDRRGSEKLFF. The CDR3 DNA follows: TGTGCCAGCAGTTGGGACAGGCGAGGGAGTGAAAAACTGTTTTTT.

The genes are TRBV19 and TRBJ1-2, with D perhaps matching TRBD1 (6 bases). V was shortened by 6 bases and J by 1 base, with 15 bases between the two germline ends. The CDR3 extends over 15 amino acids. The germline gives CDR1 LNHDA, CDR2 SQIVND (reference sequence). This CDR3 reads CASSHEAGVNYGYTF. CDR3 nucleotide sequence: TGTGCCAGTAGCCACGAAGCAGGGGTTAACTATGGCTACACCTTC.

The table lists this clone with a count of one. The chain couples TRBV9 to TRBJ2-2; 7 bases line up with TRBD2. The CDR3 covers 15 residues. Per germline, CDR1 SGDLS and CDR2 YYNGEE. After removal of 3 bases from V and 4 bases from J, the junction contained 6 bases not matched to a gene. The CDR3 sequence: CASSGAGLSTGELFF. For the CDR3, the DNA is TGTGCCAGCAGCGGAGCGGGACTGAGCACCGGGGAGCTGTTTTTT. Based on the CDR3 plus reference TRBV9 and TRBJ2-2, the full variable domain is DSGVTQTPKHLITATGQRVTLRCSPRSGDLSVYWYQQSLDQGLQFLIQYYNGEERAKGNILERFSAQQFPDLHSELNLSSLELGDSALYFCASSGAGLSTGELFFGEGSRLTVL.

The chain has TRBV7-2 and TRBJ1-1; D gene ambiguous. The V end lost 1 base, the J end lost 1 base, and 16 bases lay between the germline ends. Per germline, CDR1 SGHTA and CDR2 FQGNSA. CDR3 length: 17 amino acids. The CDR3 region has the DNA TGTGCCAGCAGCTTAGTCTTTAGCCTAACACAGAACACTGAAGCTTTCTTT. Its protein product is CASSLVFSLTQNTEAFF.

Only one count was recorded for this clone. The gene calls are TRBV7-9 and TRBJ2-7; D unclear. CDR3 length: 14 amino acids. V dropped 5 bases and J dropped 1 base, with 12 bases sitting between them. The V gene's germline CDR1 is SEHNR and CDR2 FQNEAQ (reference sequence). The CDR3 loop reads CASSPRRQSYEQYF. CDR3 coding DNA: TGTGCCAGCAGCCCTAGGCGTCAGTCCTACGAGCAGTACTTC. The full variable domain, in which reference TRBV7-9 and TRBJ2-7 provide the parts outside the CDR3, is DTGVSQNPRHKITKRGQNVTFRCDPISEHNRLYWYRQTLGQGPEFLTYFQNEAQLEKSRLLSDRFSAERPKGSFSTLEIQRTEQGDSAMYLCASSPRRQSYEQYFGPGTRLTVT.

This chain joins TRBV9 and TRBJ2-1; 8 bases agree with TRBD1. After removal of 3 bases from V and 7 bases from J, the junction contained 0 bases not matched to a gene. Germline V gives CDR1 SGDLS, CDR2 YYNGEE. The CDR3 has 12 amino acids. Written as DNA, the CDR3 is TGTGCCAGCAGCGGACAGGGGAATGAGCAGTTCTTC. Residues: CASSGQGNEQFF.

This clone was seen once. This chain connects TRBV5-4 to TRBJ1-1; D is unresolved. The CDR3 runs to 14 residues. Trimming removed 0 bases from V and 1 base from J, with 7 bases in between. Germline V lookup: CDR1 SGHNT, CDR2 YYREEE (reference sequence). CDR3 coding DNA: TGTGCCAGCAGCTTGGCCGACAAGAACACTGAAGCTTTCTTT. It yields the protein CASSLADKNTEAFF.

The chain couples TRBV6-6 to TRBJ1-4; 8 positions match TRBD1. The germline V gene encodes CDR1 MNHNY and CDR2 SVGAGI (reference sequence). This CDR3 has 15 residues. V lost 6 bases to trimming and J lost 8 bases; unmatched junction nucleotides: 11. The CDR3 coding sequence is TGTGCCAGCAGGGCAACCGACAGGGGAGGCGAAAAACTGTTTTTT. Translation gives CASRATDRGGEKLFF.

This chain links TRBV10-3 with TRBJ2-7; weak D call: TRBD1 (5 bases). The CDR3 is 12 residues long. Germline lookup yields CDR1 ENHRY and CDR2 SYGVKD. Trimming removed 8 bases from V and 0 bases from J, with 8 bases in between. The CDR3: CAISGPSYEQYF. The CDR3 DNA reads as TGTGCCATCTCAGGGCCCTCCTACGAGCAGTACTTC.

This chain connects TRBV5-5 to TRBJ1-1; the D gene is possibly TRBD1 (5 bases). Germline lookup yields CDR1 SGHKS and CDR2 YYEKEE (reference sequence). CDR3 length equals 13 residues. Trimming took 2 bases from V and 1 from J, leaving 6 bases between them. Here the CDR3 reads CASSFGGNTEAFF. The CDR3 coding sequence is TGTGCCAGCAGCTTCGGGGGGAACACTGAAGCTTTCTTT.

This chain connects TRBV18 to TRBJ2-1; D unclear. In germline, CDR1 is KGHSH, CDR2 LQKENI. This CDR3 spans 15 amino acids. V was clipped by 2 bases and J by 0 bases, with 8 bases between them. The CDR3 region is CASSPEVLSYNEQFF. CDR3 DNA sequence: TGTGCCAGCTCACCAGAGGTGCTCTCCTACAATGAGCAGTTCTTC. Full variable domain (missing parts from reference TRBV18 and TRBJ2-1): NAGVMQNPRHLVRRRGQEARLRCSPMKGHSHVYWYRQLPEEGLKFMVYLQKENIIDESGMPKERFSAEFPKEGPSILRIQQVVRGDSAAYFCASSPEVLSYNEQFFGPGTRLTVL.

This rearrangement joins TRBV5-6 to TRBJ1-4; the D is unclear. Germline V lookup: CDR1 SGHDT, CDR2 YYEEEE. Trimming removed 4 bases at V and 4 bases at J, with 14 bases between. This CDR3 comprises 15 residues. CDR3 DNA: TGTGCCAGCAGCGCACCCGGGTCGATTAATGAAAAACTGTTTTTT. It specifies CASSAPGSINEKLFF.

The chain uses TRBV7-9 and TRBJ2-7, with D possibly matching TRBD1 (8 bases). The V and J ends lost 6 bases and 5 bases respectively, with 14 bases between them. Germline V gene lookup returns CDR1 SEHNR and CDR2 FQNEAQ (reference sequence). This CDR3 contains 13 residues. This chain's CDR3 is CASSQQGGHEQYF. The CDR3 DNA reads as TGTGCCAGCAGTCAACAGGGGGGGCACGAGCAGTACTTC.

The J gene is TRBJ2-5, the V gene TRBV19; 8 bases match TRBD1. The CDR3 runs 18 residues. Germline lookup yields CDR1 LNHDA and CDR2 SQIVND (reference sequence). V was clipped by 3 bases and J by 1 base; unmatched bases: 13. CDR3 coding DNA: TGTGCCAGTAGTATTACCCCGGGACAGGAGGGGACCCAAGAGACCCAGTACTTC. This translates into CASSITPGQEGTQETQYF.

This rearrangement joins TRBV27 to TRBJ2-1, with a weak D call TRBD2 (5 bases). V shed 2 bases and J shed 5 bases, with 10 bases lying between them. Germline CDR1 MNHEY, CDR2 SMNVEV (reference sequence). This CDR3 has 14 amino acids. The CDR3 spells CASSLAGFNNEQFF. CDR3 bases: TGTGCCAGCAGTTTAGCGGGCTTCAACAATGAGCAGTTCTTC.

The rearrangement joins TRBV6-6 to TRBJ2-2; D ambiguous. The CDR3 length is 12 residues. V was clipped by 7 bases and J by 7 bases, with 10 bases between them. The germline V gene has CDR1 MNHNY and CDR2 SVGAGI (reference sequence). The CDR3 DNA is TGTGCCAGCACCCTTAACGGCGGGGAGCTGTTTTTT. Its protein is CASTLNGGELFF.

This rearrangement joins TRBV25-1 to TRBJ2-1; a weak D match, TRBD2 (6 bases). V lost 9 bases and J lost 0, with 12 bases in between. From germline, CDR1 is MGHDK and CDR2 SYGVNS. CDR3 length equals 14 residues. The CDR3 nucleotides read TGTGCCAGTGAGGAGGGGTTCTCCTACAATGAGCAGTTCTTC. Its translation is CASEEGFSYNEQFF.

This chain links TRBV4-2 with TRBJ2-2; 8 bases map to TRBD2. The length of the CDR3 is 15 residues. With 1 base clipped from V and 5 bases from J, the junction kept 3 bases outside the gene matches. Germline CDR1 LGHNA, CDR2 YNFKEQ. The CDR3 loop is CASSQGAGGTGELFF. For the CDR3, the DNA is TGTGCCAGCAGCCAAGGGGCGGGGGGAACCGGGGAGCTGTTTTTT.

This clone was picked up one time. The chain employs TRBV7-6 and TRBJ1-2; 7 bases map to TRBD1. Losses at the gene ends were 5 bases for V and 2 bases for J; bases not matched to a gene: 14. The germline CDR1 and CDR2 sequences are SGHVS and FNYEAQ. This CDR3 has 17 amino acids. In DNA form, the CDR3 reads TGTGCCAGCAGCCCCCTGGCGGGGGGACAGCTGAACTATGGCTACACCTTC. Residues: CASSPLAGGQLNYGYTF.

This rearrangement joins TRBV4-3 to TRBJ1-1; D gene ambiguous. In germline, CDR1 is LGHNA, CDR2 YSLEER. The germline V and J ends were trimmed by 6 bases and 1 base, with 15 bases remaining between them. The CDR3 is 15 residues long. CDR3 DNA: TGCGCCAGCAGTCCAGCTTTCTCAGGGAACACTGAAGCTTTCTTT. Translating gives CASSPAFSGNTEAFF.

This rearrangement joins TRBV30 to TRBJ1-1, with 10 positions matching TRBD1. CDR3 length equals 15 residues. Trimming cost V 8 bases and J 4 bases; bases outside gene matches: 13. From germline, CDR1 is GTSNPN and CDR2 SVGIG (reference sequence). CDR3 DNA sequence: TGTGCCCTGAGGACAGGGGGGACGTCGGTCACTGAAGCTTTCTTT. Translating it yields CALRTGGTSVTEAFF.

This clone was seen only once. The chain carries TRBV11-1 and TRBJ1-1, with D possibly being TRBD1 (6 bases). Germline V gene lookup returns CDR1 SGHAT and CDR2 FQDESV (reference sequence). This CDR3 has 14 amino acids. Trimming took 7 bases from V and 0 from J, leaving 12 bases between them. CDR3 amino acids: CASMLRGMNTEAFF. The CDR3 nucleotides read TGTGCCAGCATGCTCAGGGGTATGAACACTGAAGCTTTCTTT.

The chain links TRBV7-9 to TRBJ1-6, with unresolved D. Trimming removed 1 base from V and 6 bases from J, with 7 bases in between. The CDR3 loop spans 14 amino acids. Germline lookup yields CDR1 SEHNR and CDR2 FQNEAQ (reference sequence). As DNA, the CDR3 is TGTGCCAGCAGCTTAGGCAGGCCTAATTCACCCCTCCACTTT. Protein product: CASSLGRPNSPLHF.

The chain has TRBV11-2 and TRBJ1-4; D is perhaps TRBD1 (6 bases). The length of the CDR3 is 15 residues. Trimming shortened V by 2 bases and J by 4 bases, and 11 bases separated the two germline ends. CDR1 and CDR2 (germline): SGHAT, FQNNGV. The CDR3 reads CASSLSGQLNEKLFF. The CDR3 DNA reads TGTGCCAGCAGCTTAAGCGGACAGCTTAATGAAAAACTGTTTTTT.

The chain recombines TRBV7-8 with TRBJ2-7, with 11 bases aligning to TRBD2. The CDR3 sequence is 15 residues long. CDR1 and CDR2 (germline): SGHVS, FQNEAQ. Germline trimming cut 2 bases from V and 7 bases from J; bases unmatched to any gene: 7. The CDR3 nucleotides are TGTGCCAGCAGCTTAATAGCGGGGGGGCTTGGAGAGCAGTACTTC. Encoded protein: CASSLIAGGLGEQYF.

The CDR3 protein is CASSLQGASGNTIYF. The CDR3 nucleotides read TGCGCCAGCAGCTTGCAGGGGGCATCTGGAAACACCATATATTTT. The genes are TRBV5-1 and TRBJ1-3; 8 bases line up with TRBD1. The germline V gene encodes CDR1 SGHRS and CDR2 YFSETQ. Germline trimming cut 1 base from V and 1 base from J; bases unmatched to any gene: 1. The CDR3 spans 15 residues.